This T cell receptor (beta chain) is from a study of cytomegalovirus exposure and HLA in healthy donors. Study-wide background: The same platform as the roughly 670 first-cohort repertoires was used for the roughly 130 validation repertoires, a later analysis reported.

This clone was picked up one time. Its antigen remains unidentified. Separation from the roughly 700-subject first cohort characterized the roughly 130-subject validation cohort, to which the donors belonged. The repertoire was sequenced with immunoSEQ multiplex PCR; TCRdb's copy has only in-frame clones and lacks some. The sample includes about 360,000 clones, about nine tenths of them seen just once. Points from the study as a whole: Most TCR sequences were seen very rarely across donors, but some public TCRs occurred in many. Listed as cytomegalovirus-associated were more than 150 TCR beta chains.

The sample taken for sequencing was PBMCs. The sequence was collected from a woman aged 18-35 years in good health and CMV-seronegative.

As DNA, the CDR3 is TGTGCCAGCAGCGTCGACAGGTTTTTGCTGTTCTTC. Its protein is CASSVDRFLLFF. The chain combines TRBV7-8 with TRBJ2-1, with a weak D call TRBD1 (6 bases). The germline CDR1 and CDR2 sequences are SGHVS and FQNEAQ. Trimming took off 5 bases at V and 15 bases at J, with 17 bases between the two ends. The CDR3 has 12 amino acids.